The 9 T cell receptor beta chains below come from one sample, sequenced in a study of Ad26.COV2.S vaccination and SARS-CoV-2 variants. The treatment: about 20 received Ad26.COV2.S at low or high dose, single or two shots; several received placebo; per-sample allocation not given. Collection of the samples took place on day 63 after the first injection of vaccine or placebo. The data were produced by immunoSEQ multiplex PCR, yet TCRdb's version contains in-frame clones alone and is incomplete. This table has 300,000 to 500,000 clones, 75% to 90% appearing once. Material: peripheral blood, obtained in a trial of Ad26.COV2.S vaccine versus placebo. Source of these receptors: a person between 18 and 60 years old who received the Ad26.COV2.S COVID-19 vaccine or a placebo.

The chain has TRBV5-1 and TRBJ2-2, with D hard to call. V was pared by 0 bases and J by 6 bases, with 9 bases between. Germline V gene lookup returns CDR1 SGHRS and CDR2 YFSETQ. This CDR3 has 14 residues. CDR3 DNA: TGCGCCAGCAGCTTGGAAGGGTACTCCGGGGAGCTGTTTTTT. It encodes CASSLEGYSGELFF.

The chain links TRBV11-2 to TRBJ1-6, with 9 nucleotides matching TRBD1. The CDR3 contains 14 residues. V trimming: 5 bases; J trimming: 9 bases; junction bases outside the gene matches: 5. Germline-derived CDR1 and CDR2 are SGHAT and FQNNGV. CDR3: CASSQGQGSSPLHF. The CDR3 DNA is TGTGCCAGCAGCCAGGGACAGGGAAGTTCACCCCTCCACTTT.

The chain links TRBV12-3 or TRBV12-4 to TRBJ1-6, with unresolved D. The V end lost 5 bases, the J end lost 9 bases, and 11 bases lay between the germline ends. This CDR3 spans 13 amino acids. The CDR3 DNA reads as TGTGCCAGCAGTACCCTCAGTGGTTCACCCCTCCACTTT. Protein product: CASSTLSGSPLHF.

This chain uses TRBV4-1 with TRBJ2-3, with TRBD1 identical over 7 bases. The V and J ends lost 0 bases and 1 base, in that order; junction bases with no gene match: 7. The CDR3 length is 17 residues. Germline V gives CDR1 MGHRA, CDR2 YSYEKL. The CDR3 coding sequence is TGCGCCAGCAGCCAAGAAACAGGGGCGCGCGGCACAGATACGCAGTATTTT. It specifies CASSQETGARGTDTQYF.

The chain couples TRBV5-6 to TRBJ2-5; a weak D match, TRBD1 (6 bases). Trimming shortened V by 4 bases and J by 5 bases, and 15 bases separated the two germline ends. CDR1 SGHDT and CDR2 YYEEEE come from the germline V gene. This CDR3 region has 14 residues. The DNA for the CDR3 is TGTGCCAGCAGCGGATACAGGGTTTCGGAGACCCAGTACTTC. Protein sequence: CASSGYRVSETQYF.

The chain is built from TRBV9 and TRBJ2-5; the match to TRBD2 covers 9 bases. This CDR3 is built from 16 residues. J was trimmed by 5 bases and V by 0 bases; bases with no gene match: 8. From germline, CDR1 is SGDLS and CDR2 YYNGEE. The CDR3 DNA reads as TGTGCCAGCAGCGTAGGTTTTGCGGGGGGGACGGAGACCCAGTACTTC. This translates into CASSVGFAGGTETQYF.

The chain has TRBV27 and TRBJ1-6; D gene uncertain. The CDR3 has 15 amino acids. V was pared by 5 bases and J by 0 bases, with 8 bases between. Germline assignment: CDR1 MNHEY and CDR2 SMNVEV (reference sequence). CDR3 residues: CASSIESSYNSPLHF. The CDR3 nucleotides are TGTGCCAGCAGTATAGAGAGCTCCTATAATTCACCCCTCCACTTT.

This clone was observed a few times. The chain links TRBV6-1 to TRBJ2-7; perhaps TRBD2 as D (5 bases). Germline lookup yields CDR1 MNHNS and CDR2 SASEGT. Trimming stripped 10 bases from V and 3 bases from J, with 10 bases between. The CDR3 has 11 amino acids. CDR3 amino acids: CATWESYEQYF. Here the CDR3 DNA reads TGTGCCACCTGGGAGAGCTACGAGCAGTACTTC.

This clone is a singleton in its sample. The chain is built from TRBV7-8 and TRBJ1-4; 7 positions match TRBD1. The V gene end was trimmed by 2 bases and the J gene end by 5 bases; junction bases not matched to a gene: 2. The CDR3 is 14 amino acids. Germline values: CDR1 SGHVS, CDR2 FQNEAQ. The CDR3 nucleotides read TGTGCCAGCAGCTTAACAGGGGTAAATGAAAAACTGTTTTTT. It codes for CASSLTGVNEKLFF.